This passage covers 32 T cell receptor beta chains from one sample sequenced in a study of identical twins (dated by TCRdb to the mid-2010s). Preparation of the library involved 5' RACE. Data came from an Illumina HiSeq 2000. The public reads were reanalyzed by TCRdb: fastp trimming at Q25, MiXCR alignment, in-frame beta chains only. Duplicate CDR3 protein sequences are folded into a single record with the most common DNA and genes. Across this sample there are 520,000 or so distinct CDR3 sequences, with approximately 22% seen only once. The biggest ten clones account for roughly 0.9% of the sample. This same sample was also taken into another study, of T cells expressing NK-cell markers.

Sequencing was performed on CD4+ T cells sorted from blood. All receptors derive from a young woman in good health.

The chain recombines TRBV12-3 or TRBV12-4 with TRBJ2-1; D uncertain. The CDR3 contains 15 residues. V dropped 4 bases and J dropped 2 bases, with 12 bases sitting between them. The DNA of the CDR3 is TGTGCCAGCAGTTCCTCCGACGGACCCTACAATGAGCAGTTCTTC. Its protein product is CASSSSDGPYNEQFF.

The V and J genes are TRBV24-1 and TRBJ2-7, with D uncertain. Germline V gene sequence: CDR1 KGHDR, CDR2 SFDVKD. The CDR3 spans 12 residues. V lost 8 bases to trimming and J lost 3 bases, with 10 bases between them. The CDR3 DNA reads as TGTGCCACCACTGTTGCCAGCTACGAGCAGTACTTC. Its protein product is CATTVASYEQYF.

The chain combines TRBV4-3 with TRBJ2-1; unclear D gene. The V end was cut by 0 bases, the J end by 9 bases, with 9 bases between. Germline V gives CDR1 LGHNA, CDR2 YSLEER. The CDR3 is made up of 13 amino acids. DNA of the CDR3: TGCGCCAGCAGCCAAGATCGTATCAGTGAGCAGTTCTTC. This encodes CASSQDRISEQFF.

This clonotype was seen ten or more times. The chain combines TRBV5-1 with TRBJ1-4; D is unresolved. V lost 0 bases and J 8 bases, leaving 8 bases between the germline ends. The CDR3 contains 13 residues. CDR1 SGHRS and CDR2 YFSETQ come from the germline V gene. In nucleotides, the CDR3 is TGCGCCAGCAGCTTGGTACCGGGGGAAAAACTGTTTTTT. The encoded protein is CASSLVPGEKLFF.

J is TRBJ2-7 and V is TRBV20-1; 8 bases agree with TRBD1. Germline V gene data show CDR1 as DFQATT and CDR2 as SNEGSKA (reference sequence). The length of the CDR3 is 12 residues. Losses at the gene ends were 7 bases for V and 6 bases for J; bases not matched to a gene: 8. The CDR3 protein is CSVFQGAGEQYF. The CDR3, as DNA: TGCAGTGTCTTTCAGGGGGCGGGCGAGCAGTACTTC.

The V gene is TRBV6-1, the J gene TRBJ1-1; 7 bases align to TRBD1. CDR1 is MNHNS, CDR2 SASEGT, per germline. The CDR3 covers 16 residues. The trim removed 4 bases at V and 3 bases at J, leaving 11 bases unmatched. The CDR3 region is CASSGPDRAGDTEAFF. CDR3 in DNA: TGTGCCAGCAGTGGGCCTGACAGGGCTGGGGACACTGAAGCTTTCTTT.

The sample holds a few counts of this clonotype. The rearrangement links TRBV20-1 to TRBJ2-7; 15 nucleotides align to TRBD2. Germline trimming cut 6 bases from V and 7 bases from J; bases unmatched to any gene: 7. The CDR3 spans 14 residues. Germline assignment: CDR1 DFQATT and CDR2 SNEGSKA (reference sequence). CDR3 coding DNA: TGCAGTGCCCGGACTAGCGGGGGGGCAGGTGAGCAGTACTTC. Protein sequence: CSARTSGGAGEQYF.

The CDR3 bases are TGCGCCAGCAGCAGCGACAGTCGTAATGAAAAACTGTTTTTT. It codes for CASSSDSRNEKLFF. This sequence joins TRBV5-1 and TRBJ1-4; D is perhaps TRBD1 (5 bases). Germline CDR1 is SGHRS and CDR2 is YFSETQ. The CDR3 runs 14 residues. V lost 4 bases to trimming and J lost 4 bases, with 11 bases between them.

This clonotype came up a few times. V usage is TRBV9 and J usage is TRBJ1-1; D is unclear. Between the trimmed V and J ends, which lost 0 bases and 4 bases, there was a span of 7 bases. The CDR3 sequence is 13 residues long. Germline-derived CDR1 and CDR2 are SGDLS and YYNGEE. CDR3 in DNA: TGTGCCAGCAGCGTAGTCGGTGCCACTGAAGCTTTCTTT. Translating it yields CASSVVGATEAFF.

V and J are TRBV4-1 and TRBJ2-2, with 11 bases that match TRBD2. The length of the CDR3 is 16 residues. CDR1 is MGHRA, CDR2 YSYEKL, per germline. Trimming took 4 bases from V and 6 from J; bases not matched to a gene: 7. CDR3 region: CASSPILAGVPGELFF. CDR3 sequence (DNA): TGCGCCAGCAGCCCTATACTAGCGGGAGTCCCCGGGGAGCTGTTTTTT.

In its sample, this clonotype was seen many times. The chain couples TRBV20-1 to TRBJ1-1; 7 nucleotides line up with TRBD1. This CDR3 contains 14 residues. Losses at the gene ends were 5 bases for V and 4 bases for J; bases not matched to a gene: 10. Per the germline V gene, CDR1 is DFQATT and CDR2 is SNEGSKA (reference sequence). The CDR3, as DNA: TGCAGTGCTCAGACAGGGCCCGGTGGCACTGAAGCTTTCTTT. This encodes CSAQTGPGGTEAFF.

The chain has TRBV15 and TRBJ2-2, with TRBD2 as a possible D gene (7 bases). Germline V CDR1 and CDR2: LNHNV, YYDKDF (reference sequence). V was trimmed by 8 bases and J by 2 bases, leaving 12 bases between them. CDR3 length: 14 amino acids. The CDR3 sequence is CATQRGGNTGELFF. In DNA form, the CDR3 reads TGTGCCACCCAGCGCGGGGGCAACACCGGGGAGCTGTTTTTT.

The chain recombines TRBV6-5 with TRBJ1-1; D is ambiguous. The germline V gene encodes CDR1 MNHEY and CDR2 SVGAGI. The V and J ends lost 2 bases and 1 base respectively, with 14 bases between them. The CDR3 consists of 16 residues. As DNA, the CDR3 is TGTGCCAGCAGTTACCGGTTCCACGGATCGAACACTGAAGCTTTCTTT. Translating it yields CASSYRFHGSNTEAFF.

This clonotype was found a few times. As DNA, the CDR3 is TGTGCCAGCGGCTCGGGACAGACGAACACCGGGGAGCTGTTTTTT. It codes for CASGSGQTNTGELFF. The chain joins TRBV25-1 to TRBJ2-2; 7 nucleotides line up with TRBD1. Germline V gene data show CDR1 as MGHDK and CDR2 as SYGVNS. V lost 8 bases to trimming and J lost 0 bases; unmatched junction nucleotides: 6. This CDR3 comprises 15 residues.

The J gene is TRBJ1-2, the V gene TRBV10-3, with D possibly being TRBD1 (5 bases). Germline V lookup: CDR1 ENHRY, CDR2 SYGVKD. The CDR3 loop spans 14 amino acids. Deletions cut 4 bases from V and 6 bases from J, with 15 bases between. CDR3 nucleotides: TGTGCCATCAGTGTCCGGGGGTTACGAGATGGCTACACCTTC. Translated: CAISVRGLRDGYTF.

The rearrangement uses TRBV12-3 or TRBV12-4 and TRBJ2-7; TRBD1 matches 8 bases. CDR3 length: 13 residues. The J segment lost 6 bases and the V segment lost 7 bases, leaving 8 bases of the junction unmatched. Here the CDR3 DNA reads TGTGCCAGCAATAGACAGGGGATCGGCGAGCAGTACTTC. Protein: CASNRQGIGEQYF.

The chain has TRBV5-1 and TRBJ1-1; weak D call: TRBD1 (5 bases). This CDR3 contains 13 residues. Trimming left V 2 bases short and J 6 bases short, with 11 bases between. CDR1 is SGHRS, CDR2 YFSETQ, per germline. The CDR3 DNA reads TGCGCCAGCAGCTTCACAGGCGCGGCTGAAGCTTTCTTT. Translated: CASSFTGAAEAFF.

The chain employs TRBV20-1 and TRBJ1-1, with D unresolved. Germline loops: CDR1 DFQATT, CDR2 SNEGSKA (reference sequence). This CDR3 has 11 residues. The CDR3 sequence: CSHKAYTEAFF. CDR3 nucleotide sequence: TGCAGCCATAAGGCTTACACTGAAGCTTTCTTT.

V is TRBV30 and J is TRBJ1-2, with D unclear. This CDR3 has 11 amino acids. V shed 1 base and J shed 5 bases, with 5 bases lying between them. Germline V CDR1 and CDR2: GTSNPN, SVGIG (reference sequence). CDR3 residues: CAWSAQYGYTF. DNA of the CDR3: TGTGCCTGGAGTGCCCAGTATGGCTACACCTTC.

CDR3 sequence (DNA): TGTGCCAGCAGTCTAAGGACAGGAGCGAAACTGTTTTTT. Translated, it gives CASSLRTGAKLFF. The chain is built from TRBV27 and TRBJ1-4; 7 nucleotides line up with TRBD1. Germline values: CDR1 MNHEY, CDR2 SMNVEV (reference sequence). V gave up 5 bases and J gave up 11 bases; unmatched junction bases: 8. The length of the CDR3 is 13 residues.

In nucleotides, the CDR3 is TGCGCCAGCAGCTTGAGGGACGAGGCAGATACGCAGTATTTT. Its protein is CASSLRDEADTQYF. The chain employs TRBV5-1 and TRBJ2-3; D might be TRBD1 or TRBD2, each matching 5 bases. Germline loops: CDR1 SGHRS, CDR2 YFSETQ. This CDR3 comprises 14 residues. Trimming stripped 1 base from V and 4 bases from J, with 10 bases between. The full variable domain, with the rest looked up from reference TRBV5-1 and TRBJ2-3, is KAGVTQTPRYLIKTRGQQVTLSCSPISGHRSVSWYQQTPGQGLQFLFEYFSETQRNKGNFPGRFSGRQFSNSRSEMNVSTLELGDSALYLCASSLRDEADTQYFGPGTRLTVL.

This clonotype has at least ten counts. The V call is TRBV12-3 or TRBV12-4, the J call TRBJ1-2; no clear D. The CDR3 totals 12 residues. Trimming took 3 bases from V and 9 from J, leaving 11 bases between them. The CDR3 sequence is CASSFGVNSYTF. The CDR3 DNA reads as TGTGCCAGCAGTTTTGGGGTTAATAGCTACACCTTC.

The chain has TRBV4-1 and TRBJ1-1; D perhaps matches TRBD1 (5 bases). Germline assignment: CDR1 MGHRA and CDR2 YSYEKL. The CDR3 covers 17 residues. V was pared by 2 bases and J by 5 bases, with 21 bases between. The CDR3 coding sequence is TGCGCCAGCAGCCAAAAGTCGGGGGGTACATTGTTGACTGAAGCTTTCTTT. It specifies CASSQKSGGTLLTEAFF.

This clonotype was found a few times. The V and J genes are TRBV6-1 and TRBJ2-4, with 8 positions matching TRBD1. Germline lookup yields CDR1 MNHNS and CDR2 SASEGT. There are 17 residues in the CDR3. Unmatched junction bases numbered 14, after V lost 9 bases and J lost 1 base. The CDR3 DNA reads as TGTGCCAGAAGGGGGGACAGGCTACAGGGGGCCAAAAACATTCAGTACTTC. This encodes CARRGDRLQGAKNIQYF.

This chain uses TRBV12-3 or TRBV12-4 with TRBJ2-4; 7 nucleotides match TRBD1. V shed 5 bases, J shed 14 bases, and the junction held 6 bases outside the gene matches. The CDR3 is 11 amino acids. The CDR3 loop is CASSDRQGKYF. CDR3 coding DNA: TGTGCCAGCAGTGATCGACAGGGAAAGTACTTC.

This clonotype appeared a few times. J is TRBJ2-4 and V is TRBV5-1; no clear D gene. CDR3 length: 14 amino acids. Trimming took 0 bases from V and 5 from J, leaving 9 bases between them. CDR1 SGHRS and CDR2 YFSETQ come from the germline V gene. This chain's CDR3 is CASSLAPTENIQYF. The CDR3 bases are TGCGCCAGCAGCTTGGCCCCTACCGAAAACATTCAGTACTTC.

This clonotype was counted many times. CDR3 nucleotide sequence: TGTGCCAGCAGTTTCACTAGCGGGGGGGCAGATACGCAGTATTTT. Its protein is CASSFTSGGADTQYF. The chain recombines TRBV12-3 or TRBV12-4 with TRBJ2-3; 13 nucleotides line up with TRBD2. The V segment lost 3 bases and the J segment 4 bases; nucleotides outside the gene matches: 1. The CDR3 spans 15 residues.

In DNA, the CDR3 is TGCGCCAGCAGCTTGGTTACAGGGTACTCCTACGAGCAGTACTTC. The encoded protein is CASSLVTGYSYEQYF. The chain couples TRBV5-1 to TRBJ2-7; TRBD1 is a possible D gene (6 bases). Germline loops: CDR1 SGHRS, CDR2 YFSETQ. Trimming removed 0 bases at V and 0 bases at J, with 10 bases between. This CDR3 spans 15 amino acids.

The CDR3 sequence is CASGPRVPGANVLTF. The CDR3 DNA follows: TGTGCTAGTGGTCCGAGGGTCCCCGGGGCCAACGTCCTGACTTTC. The genes are TRBV12-5 and TRBJ2-6; D is perhaps TRBD2 (5 bases). Trimming left V 5 bases short and J 4 bases short, with 12 bases between. Germline V CDR1 and CDR2: LGHNT, FRNRAP. This CDR3 has 15 residues.

This clonotype was found a few times. The chain uses TRBV4-3 and TRBJ1-1; D not certain. The CDR3 covers 13 residues. Germline CDR1 LGHNA, CDR2 YSLEER. With 0 bases removed from V and 4 bases from J, the gap between germline ends came to 6 bases. The CDR3 protein is CASSQEAGTEAFF. The CDR3 DNA is TGCGCCAGCAGCCAAGAAGCGGGCACTGAAGCTTTCTTT.

This clonotype was found a few times. The chain carries TRBV27 and TRBJ2-7; the D gene is possibly TRBD1 (5 bases). The V gene lost 2 bases and the J gene lost 3 bases, with 11 bases spanning the gap. This CDR3 has 14 amino acids. Germline CDR1 MNHEY, CDR2 SMNVEV (reference sequence). The CDR3 loop reads CASSLGARGYEQYF. Here the CDR3 DNA reads TGTGCCAGCAGTTTAGGGGCCAGAGGCTACGAGCAGTACTTC.

This clonotype occurred a few times. The CDR3 sequence is CASSYGTGLYHEQFF. CDR3 nucleotides: TGTGCCAGCAGCTACGGGACAGGGCTGTATCATGAGCAGTTCTTC. The chain couples TRBV7-2 to TRBJ2-1; 9 nucleotides align to TRBD1. This CDR3 spans 15 amino acids. Losses at the gene ends were 4 bases for V and 8 bases for J; bases not matched to a gene: 9. The germline V gene has CDR1 SGHTA and CDR2 FQGNSA.